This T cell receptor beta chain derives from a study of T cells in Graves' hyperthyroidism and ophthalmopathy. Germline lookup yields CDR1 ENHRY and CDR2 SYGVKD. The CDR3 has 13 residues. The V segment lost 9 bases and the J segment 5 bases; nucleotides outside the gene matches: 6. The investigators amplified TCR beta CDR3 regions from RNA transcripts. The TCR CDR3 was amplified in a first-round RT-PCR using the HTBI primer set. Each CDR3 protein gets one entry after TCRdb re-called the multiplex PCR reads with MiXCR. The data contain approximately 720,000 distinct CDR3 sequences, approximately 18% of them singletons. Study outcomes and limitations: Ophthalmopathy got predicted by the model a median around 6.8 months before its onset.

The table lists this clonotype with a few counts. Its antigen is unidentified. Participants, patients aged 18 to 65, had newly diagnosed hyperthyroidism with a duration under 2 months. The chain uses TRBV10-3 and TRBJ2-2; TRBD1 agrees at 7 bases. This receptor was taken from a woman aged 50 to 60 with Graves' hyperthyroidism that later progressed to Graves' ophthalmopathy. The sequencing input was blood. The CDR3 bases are TGTGCCATTCAGACAGGGAGTACCGGGGAGCTGTTTTTT. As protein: CAIQTGSTGELFF.